What follows is one TCR beta chain and its context. This entry belongs to a study of blood T cell repertoires in COVID-19. Overall study: The cDNA or gDNA used as material had been derived from T cells, B-cell-depleted T cells, or PBMCs.

CDR1 is MNHEY, CDR2 SVGAGI, per germline. Between the trimmed V and J ends, which lost 6 bases and 4 bases, there was a span of 12 bases. The CDR3 is made up of 13 amino acids. Clones were sequenced by immunoSEQ multiplex PCR, and TCRdb holds only the in-frame ones, with some missing. Counted here are 65,000 or so clones, approximately 86% occurring once; the ten biggest clones make up about 9.5%. The clonotype originates from a human donor with acute or convalescent COVID-19. The donor label of this sample is uncertain. This chain joins TRBV6-5 and TRBJ1-1; D gene unclear. Sequenced input: peripheral blood. The CDR3 DNA is TGTGCCAGCAGAATTGGCTGGAGCACTGAAGCTTTCTTT. Translation: CASRIGWSTEAFF.